The entry that follows covers one T cell receptor (beta chain) sequence. The antigen is not known. One end of the junction fails to match germline, which may point to a read error. The data were taken from a study of regulatory T cells in long-lasting Graves disease. Building the TCR beta libraries relied on iRepertoire HTBI primers, and CDR3 regions underwent Arm-PCR. TCRdb ran MiXCR on the multiplex PCR reads and lists one entry per CDR3 protein. The sample holds about 470,000 distinct CDR3 sequences, approximately 15% seen once. Germline CDR1 reads LNHDA; CDR2 reads SQIVND (reference sequence). CDR3 size: 16 residues. Time point in this sample: newly diagnosed GD, antithyroid drugs for less than 3 months. Preparation of the TCR library used RNA extracted from PBMCs. Each patient gave 7.5 to 9 milliliters of EDTA-anticoagulated peripheral blood. Study-level findings and limits: New patients shared roughly 1,000 public clonotypes, and persistent patients shared more, with over 2,500.

These records were also assigned to another study, of T cells in Graves' hyperthyroidism and ophthalmopathy. That investigation notes: Most clonotypes that expanded in the thyroid above 0.001 also showed up in blood.

The genes are TRBV19 and TRBJ2-1, with 14 positions matching TRBD2. Sequences were derived from peripheral blood mononuclear cells (PBMCs), sampled at new diagnosis, from a patient treated with antithyroid drugs. The clonotype comes from a woman in her twenties or thirties with Graves disease. The CDR3 DNA is TGTGCCAGTACCCTGACTAGCGGGAGGGCTTGGAATGAGCAGCTCTTC. Its translation is CASTLTSGRAWNEQLF.